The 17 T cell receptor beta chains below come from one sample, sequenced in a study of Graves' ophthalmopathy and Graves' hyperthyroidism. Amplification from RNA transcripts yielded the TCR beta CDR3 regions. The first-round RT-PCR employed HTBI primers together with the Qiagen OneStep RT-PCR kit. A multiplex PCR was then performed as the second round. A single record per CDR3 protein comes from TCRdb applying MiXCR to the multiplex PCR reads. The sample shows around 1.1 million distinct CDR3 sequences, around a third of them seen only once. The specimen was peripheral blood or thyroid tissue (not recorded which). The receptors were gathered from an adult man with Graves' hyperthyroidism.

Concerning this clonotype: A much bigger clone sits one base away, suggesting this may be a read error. The CDR3 spells CSVEGVQGAVGTQYF. CDR3 nucleotides: TGCAGCGTTGAAGGGGTCCAGGGAGCGGTAGGTACGCAGTATTTT. The chain combines TRBV29-1 with TRBJ2-3, with D perhaps assigned TRBD1 or TRBD2 (5 bases each). The CDR3 has 15 residues. The V end lost 1 base, the J end lost 8 bases, and 19 bases lay between the germline ends. CDR1 is SQVTM and CDR2 is ANQGSEA in the germline V gene.

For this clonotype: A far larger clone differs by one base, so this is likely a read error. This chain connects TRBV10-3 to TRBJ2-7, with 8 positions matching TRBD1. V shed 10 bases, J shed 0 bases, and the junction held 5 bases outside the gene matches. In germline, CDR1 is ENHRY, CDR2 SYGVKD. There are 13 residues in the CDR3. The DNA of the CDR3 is TGTGCCAGTTGGACAGGGAGCTCCTACGAGCAGTACTTC. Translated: CASWTGSSYEQYF.

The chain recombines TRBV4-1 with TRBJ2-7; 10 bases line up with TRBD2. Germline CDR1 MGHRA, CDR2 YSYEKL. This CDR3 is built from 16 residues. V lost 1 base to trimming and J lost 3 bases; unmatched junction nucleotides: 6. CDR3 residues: CASSQVPGLAFYEQYF. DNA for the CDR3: TGCGCCAGCAGCCAAGTCCCGGGACTAGCGTTCTACGAGCAGTACTTC.

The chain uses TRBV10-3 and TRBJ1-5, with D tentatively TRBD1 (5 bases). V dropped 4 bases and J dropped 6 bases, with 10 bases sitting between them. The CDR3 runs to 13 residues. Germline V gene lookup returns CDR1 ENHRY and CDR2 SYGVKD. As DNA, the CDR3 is TGTGCCATCAGTGGAGGGGAGGGTCAGCCCCAGCATTTT. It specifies CAISGGEGQPQHF.

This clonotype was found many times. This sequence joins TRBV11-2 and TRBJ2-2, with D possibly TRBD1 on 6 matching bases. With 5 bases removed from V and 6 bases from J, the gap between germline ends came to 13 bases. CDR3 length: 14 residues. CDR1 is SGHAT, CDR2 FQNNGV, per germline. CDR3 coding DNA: TGTGCCAGCAGCACCAGGACAGCTCCCGGGGAGCTGTTTTTT. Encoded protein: CASSTRTAPGELFF.

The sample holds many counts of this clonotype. CDR3 amino acids: CASSFGGGAQPQHF. CDR3 coding DNA: TGTGCCAGCAGTTTCGGCGGAGGGGCCCAGCCCCAGCATTTT. The gene calls are TRBV12-3 or TRBV12-4 and TRBJ1-5; D may be TRBD1 (5 bases). Trimming cost V 3 bases and J 7 bases, with 13 bases left between them. The CDR3 length is 14 residues.

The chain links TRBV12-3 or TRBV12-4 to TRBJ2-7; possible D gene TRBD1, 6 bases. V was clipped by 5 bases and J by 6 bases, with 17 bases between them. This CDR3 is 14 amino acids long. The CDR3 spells CASSTTGPNGEQYF. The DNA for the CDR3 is TGTGCCAGCAGTACGACAGGTCCGAACGGCGAGCAGTACTTC.

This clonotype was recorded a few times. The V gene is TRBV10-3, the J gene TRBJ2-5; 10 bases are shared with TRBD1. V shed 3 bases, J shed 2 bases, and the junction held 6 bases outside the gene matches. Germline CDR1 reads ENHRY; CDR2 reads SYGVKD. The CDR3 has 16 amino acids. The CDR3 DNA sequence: TGTGCCATCAGTGAAATACCGGGACAGGGGCAAGAGACCCAGTACTTC. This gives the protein CAISEIPGQGQETQYF.

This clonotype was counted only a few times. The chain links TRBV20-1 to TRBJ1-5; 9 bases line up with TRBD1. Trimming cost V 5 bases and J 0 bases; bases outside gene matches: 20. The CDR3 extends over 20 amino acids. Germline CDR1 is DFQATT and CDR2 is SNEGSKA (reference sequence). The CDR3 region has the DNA TGCAGTGCTGTTAGAGCTTCTGGGACAGGGCCTTTCAATAGCAATCAGCCCCAGCATTTT. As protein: CSAVRASGTGPFNSNQPQHF.

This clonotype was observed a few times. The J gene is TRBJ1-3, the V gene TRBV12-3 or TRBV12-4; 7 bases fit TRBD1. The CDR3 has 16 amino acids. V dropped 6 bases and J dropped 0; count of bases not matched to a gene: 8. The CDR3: CASRTQQGSSGNTIYF. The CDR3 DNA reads TGTGCCAGCAGAACCCAACAGGGGAGCTCTGGAAACACCATATATTTT.

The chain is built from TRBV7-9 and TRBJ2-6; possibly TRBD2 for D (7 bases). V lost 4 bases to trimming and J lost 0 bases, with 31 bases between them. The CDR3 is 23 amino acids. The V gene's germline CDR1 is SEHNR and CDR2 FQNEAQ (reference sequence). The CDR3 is CASSSLSLASGQLGRSGANVLTF. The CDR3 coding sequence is TGTGCCAGCAGCTCCCTCTCACTAGCGTCGGGACAACTAGGCCGCTCTGGGGCCAACGTCCTGACTTTC.

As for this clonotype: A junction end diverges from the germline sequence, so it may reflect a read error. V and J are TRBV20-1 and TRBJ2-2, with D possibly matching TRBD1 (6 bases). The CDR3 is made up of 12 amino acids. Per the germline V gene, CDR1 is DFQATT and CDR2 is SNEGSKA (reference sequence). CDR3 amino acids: CSGGRDTGELFF. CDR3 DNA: TGCAGTGGGGGAAGGGACACGGGGGAGCTGTTTTTT.

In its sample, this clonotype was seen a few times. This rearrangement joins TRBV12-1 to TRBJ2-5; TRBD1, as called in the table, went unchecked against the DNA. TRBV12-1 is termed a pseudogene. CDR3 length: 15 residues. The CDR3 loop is CASSFDRGQFETQYF. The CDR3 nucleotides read TGTGCCAGCAGCTTTGACAGGGGGCAATTTGAGACCCAGTACTTC.

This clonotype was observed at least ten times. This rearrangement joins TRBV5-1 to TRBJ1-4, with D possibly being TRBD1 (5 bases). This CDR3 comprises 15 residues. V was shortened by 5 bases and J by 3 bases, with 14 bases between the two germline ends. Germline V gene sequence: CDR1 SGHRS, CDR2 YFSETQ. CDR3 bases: TGCGCCAGCAGTGGGCAGGGCGCCCCTAATGAAAAACTGTTTTTT. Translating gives CASSGQGAPNEKLFF.

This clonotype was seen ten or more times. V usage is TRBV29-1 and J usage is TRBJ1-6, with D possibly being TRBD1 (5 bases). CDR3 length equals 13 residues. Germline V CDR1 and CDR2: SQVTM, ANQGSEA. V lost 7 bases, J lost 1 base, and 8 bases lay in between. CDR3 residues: CSAAGSYNSPLHF. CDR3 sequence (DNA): TGCAGCGCCGCAGGGTCCTATAATTCACCCCTCCACTTT.

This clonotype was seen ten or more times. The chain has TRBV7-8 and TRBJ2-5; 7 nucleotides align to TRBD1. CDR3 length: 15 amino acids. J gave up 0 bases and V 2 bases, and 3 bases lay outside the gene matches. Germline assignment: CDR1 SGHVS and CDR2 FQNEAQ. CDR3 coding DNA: TGTGCCAGCAGCTTAACAGGGGCGCACCAAGAGACCCAGTACTTC. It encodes CASSLTGAHQETQYF.

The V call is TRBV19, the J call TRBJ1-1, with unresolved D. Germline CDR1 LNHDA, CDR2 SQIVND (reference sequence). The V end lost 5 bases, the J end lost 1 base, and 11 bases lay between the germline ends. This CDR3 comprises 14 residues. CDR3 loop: CASSPQTQNTEAFF. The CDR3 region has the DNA TGTGCCAGTAGTCCCCAGACACAGAACACTGAAGCTTTCTTT.